This T cell receptor (beta chain) emerged from a study of sequential checkpoint blockade in melanoma. Specified treatment: randomized to nivolumab then ipilimumab (arm A) or the reverse (arm B). CDR1 is MNHGY, CDR2 SAAAGT, per germline. The CDR3 contains 13 residues. Trimming removed 8 bases at V and 8 bases at J, with 16 bases between. This clone was found a few times. The protocol was immunoSEQ multiplex PCR, while the TCRdb copy is restricted to in-frame clones and leaves out a portion. Here the sample spans tens of thousands of clones, roughly 32% being singletons. The chain links TRBV6-8 to TRBJ1-3; TRBD1 is a possible D gene (6 bases). The receptor was isolated from a human donor with melanoma. Material: tumor tissue (inferred from file names), obtained from a patient given nivolumab and ipilimumab in sequence. The chain's CDR3 is CASYQTGRDTIYF. The CDR3 nucleotides read TGTGCCAGCTACCAAACAGGGAGGGACACCATATATTTT.